This TCR beta chain was documented in a study of T cell responses to AZD1222 COVID-19 vaccine. Generated by immunoSEQ multiplex PCR, the TCRdb table keeps only in-frame clones and is missing some. The sample carries under 110,000 clones, 86% recorded once. This sequence was found in an adult in good health. The input for sequencing was peripheral blood, taken on day 0 of AZD1222 vaccination.

CDR3 residues: CASTPVWGSSYEQYF. The CDR3, as DNA: TGTGCCAGCACCCCCGTTTGGGGGTCTTCCTACGAGCAGTACTTC. This chain connects TRBV6-5 to TRBJ2-7; D is tentatively TRBD1 or TRBD2 (5 bases each). CDR1 is MNHEY, CDR2 SVGAGI, per germline. The V gene lost 7 bases and the J gene lost 1 base, with 17 bases spanning the gap. The CDR3 contains 15 residues.